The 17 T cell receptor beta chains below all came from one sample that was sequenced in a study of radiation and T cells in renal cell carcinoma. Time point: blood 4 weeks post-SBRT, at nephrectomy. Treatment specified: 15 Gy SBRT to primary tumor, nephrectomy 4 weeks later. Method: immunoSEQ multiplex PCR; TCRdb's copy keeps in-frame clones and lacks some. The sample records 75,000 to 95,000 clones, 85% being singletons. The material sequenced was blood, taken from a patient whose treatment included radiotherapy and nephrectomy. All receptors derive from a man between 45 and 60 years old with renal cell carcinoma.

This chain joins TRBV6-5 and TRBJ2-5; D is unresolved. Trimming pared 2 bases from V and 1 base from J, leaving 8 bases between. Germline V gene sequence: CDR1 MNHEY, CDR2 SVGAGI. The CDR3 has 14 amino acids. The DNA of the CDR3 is TGTGCCAGCAGTTACGCTCACGGCCAAGAGACCCAGTACTTC. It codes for CASSYAHGQETQYF.

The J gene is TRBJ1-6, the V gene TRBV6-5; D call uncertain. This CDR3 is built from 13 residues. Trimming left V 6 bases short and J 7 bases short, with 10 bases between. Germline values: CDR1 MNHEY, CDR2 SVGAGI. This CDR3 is CASRIPGNSPLHF. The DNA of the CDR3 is TGTGCCAGCAGAATCCCGGGGAATTCACCCCTCCACTTT.

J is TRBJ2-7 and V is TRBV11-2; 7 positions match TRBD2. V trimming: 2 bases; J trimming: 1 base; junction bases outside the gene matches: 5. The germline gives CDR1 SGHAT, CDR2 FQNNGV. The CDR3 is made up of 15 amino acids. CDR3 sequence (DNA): TGTGCCAGCAGCTTAACCGCGGGGGAATCCTACGAGCAGTACTTC. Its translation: CASSLTAGESYEQYF.

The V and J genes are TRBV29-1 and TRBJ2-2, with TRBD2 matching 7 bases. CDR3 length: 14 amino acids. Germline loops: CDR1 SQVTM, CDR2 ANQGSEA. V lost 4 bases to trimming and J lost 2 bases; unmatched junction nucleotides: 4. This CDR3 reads CSVGLAVNTGELFF. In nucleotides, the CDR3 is TGCAGCGTTGGACTAGCTGTTAACACCGGGGAGCTGTTTTTT.

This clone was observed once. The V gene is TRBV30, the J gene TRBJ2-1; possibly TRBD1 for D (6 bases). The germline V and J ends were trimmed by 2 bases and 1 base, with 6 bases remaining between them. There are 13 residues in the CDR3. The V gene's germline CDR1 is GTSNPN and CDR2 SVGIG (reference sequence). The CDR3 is CAWSTGSYNEQFF. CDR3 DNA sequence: TGTGCCTGGAGTACAGGGTCCTACAATGAGCAGTTCTTC.

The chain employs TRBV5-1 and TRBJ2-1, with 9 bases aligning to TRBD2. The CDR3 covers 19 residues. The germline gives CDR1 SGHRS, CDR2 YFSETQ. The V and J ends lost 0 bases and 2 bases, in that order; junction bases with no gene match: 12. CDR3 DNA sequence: TGCGCCAGCAGCTTGGATTCTCTTAGCGGGAGCCACCCCTACAATGAGCAGTTCTTC. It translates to CASSLDSLSGSHPYNEQFF.

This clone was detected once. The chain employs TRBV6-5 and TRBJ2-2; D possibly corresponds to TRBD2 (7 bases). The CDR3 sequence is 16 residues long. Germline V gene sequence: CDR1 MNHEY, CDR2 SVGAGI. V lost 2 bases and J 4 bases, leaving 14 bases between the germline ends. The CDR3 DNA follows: TGTGCCAGCAGTTACCGGACAGCGGGGCTCACCGGGGAGCTGTTTTTT. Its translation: CASSYRTAGLTGELFF.

This chain's CDR3 is CASDRVNTEAFF. As DNA, the CDR3 is TGTGCCAGCGACAGGGTGAACACTGAAGCTTTCTTT. V and J are TRBV7-9 and TRBJ1-1; 7 nucleotides align to TRBD1. The V gene's germline CDR1 is SEHNR and CDR2 FQNEAQ (reference sequence). V lost 8 bases and J lost 0; bases outside the gene matches: 0. The CDR3 length is 12 residues. The entire variable domain, with the rest obtained from reference TRBV7-9 and TRBJ1-1, is as follows: DTGVSQNPRHKITKRGQNVTFRCDPISEHNRLYWYRQTLGQGPEFLTYFQNEAQLEKSRLLSDRFSAERPKGSFSTLEIQRTEQGDSAMYLCASDRVNTEAFFGQGTRLTVV.

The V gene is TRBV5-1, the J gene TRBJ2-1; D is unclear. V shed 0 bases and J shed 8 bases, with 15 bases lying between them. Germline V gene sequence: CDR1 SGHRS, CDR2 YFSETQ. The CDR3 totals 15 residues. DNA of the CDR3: TGCGCCAGCAGCTTGGTGGCTGGCGCCCGCGATGAGCAGTTCTTC. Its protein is CASSLVAGARDEQFF.

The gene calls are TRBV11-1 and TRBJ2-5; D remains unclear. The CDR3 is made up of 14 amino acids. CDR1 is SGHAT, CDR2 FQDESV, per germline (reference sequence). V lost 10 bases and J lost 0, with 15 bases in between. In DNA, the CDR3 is TGTGCCACCTCGGGCAGAAGGTACCAAGAGACCCAGTACTTC. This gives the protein CATSGRRYQETQYF.

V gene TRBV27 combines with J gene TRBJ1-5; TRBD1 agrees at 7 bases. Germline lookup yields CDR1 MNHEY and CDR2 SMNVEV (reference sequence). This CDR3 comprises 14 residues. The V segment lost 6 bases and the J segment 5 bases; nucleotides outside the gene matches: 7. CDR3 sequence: CASRPTTGYQPQHF. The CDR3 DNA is TGTGCCAGCAGACCCACGACAGGGTATCAGCCCCAGCATTTT.

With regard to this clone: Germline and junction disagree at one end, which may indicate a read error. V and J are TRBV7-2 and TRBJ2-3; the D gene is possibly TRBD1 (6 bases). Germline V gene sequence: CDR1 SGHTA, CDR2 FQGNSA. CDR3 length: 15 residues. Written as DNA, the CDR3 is TGTGCCAGCACCTTAGGGGGTTTGGGAACAGATACGCAGTATTTT. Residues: CASTLGGLGTDTQYF.

CDR3 DNA: TGTGCCAGCAGCCAAGAAGCAGGGAGGACCCAGTACTTC. Amino acids: CASSQEAGRTQYF. The V gene is TRBV4-2, the J gene TRBJ2-5; the D call may be TRBD1 or TRBD2 (5 bases each). The V gene's germline CDR1 is LGHNA and CDR2 YNFKEQ. V lost 0 bases to trimming and J lost 7 bases, with 9 bases between them. The CDR3 contains 13 residues.

This CDR3 reads CASSQSGQGSPNTEAFF. Here the CDR3 DNA reads TGCGCCAGCAGCCAATCGGGTCAGGGCTCACCGAACACTGAAGCTTTCTTT. This chain links TRBV4-1 with TRBJ1-1; D is possibly TRBD1 (5 bases). CDR1 is MGHRA, CDR2 YSYEKL, per germline. The V end lost 2 bases, the J end lost 1 base, and 17 bases lay between the germline ends. The CDR3 extends over 17 amino acids.

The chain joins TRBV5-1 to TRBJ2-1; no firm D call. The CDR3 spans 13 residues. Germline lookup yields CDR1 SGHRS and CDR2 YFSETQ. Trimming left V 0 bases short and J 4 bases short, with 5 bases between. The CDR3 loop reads CASSLGKYNEQFF. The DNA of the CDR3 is TGCGCCAGCAGCTTGGGCAAGTACAATGAGCAGTTCTTC.

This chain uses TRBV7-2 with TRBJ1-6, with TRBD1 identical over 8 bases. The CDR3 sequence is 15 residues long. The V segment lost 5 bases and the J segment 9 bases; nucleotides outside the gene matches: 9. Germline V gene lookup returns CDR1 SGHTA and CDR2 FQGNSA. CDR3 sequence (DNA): TGTGCCAGCAGCCCAGAGCGACAGGGGAGTTCACCCCTCCACTTT. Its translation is CASSPERQGSSPLHF.

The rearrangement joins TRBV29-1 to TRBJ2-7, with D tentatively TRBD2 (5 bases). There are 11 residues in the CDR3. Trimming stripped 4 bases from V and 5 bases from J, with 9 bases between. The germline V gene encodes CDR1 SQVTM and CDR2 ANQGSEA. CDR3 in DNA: TGCAGCGTTGGGGAGTTCGACGAGCAGTACTTC. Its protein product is CSVGEFDEQYF.